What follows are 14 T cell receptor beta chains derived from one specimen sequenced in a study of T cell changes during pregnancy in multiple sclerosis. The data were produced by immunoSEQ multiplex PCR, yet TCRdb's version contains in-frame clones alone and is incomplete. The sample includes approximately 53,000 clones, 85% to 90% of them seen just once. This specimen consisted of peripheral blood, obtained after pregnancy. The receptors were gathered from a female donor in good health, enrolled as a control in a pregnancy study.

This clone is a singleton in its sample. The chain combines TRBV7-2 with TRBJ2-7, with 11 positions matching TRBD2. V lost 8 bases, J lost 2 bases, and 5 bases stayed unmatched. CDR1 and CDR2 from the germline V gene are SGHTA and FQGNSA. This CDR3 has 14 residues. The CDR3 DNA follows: TGTGCCAGCGGGTTTAGCGGGAGGGCCTACGAGCAGTACTTC. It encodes CASGFSGRAYEQYF.

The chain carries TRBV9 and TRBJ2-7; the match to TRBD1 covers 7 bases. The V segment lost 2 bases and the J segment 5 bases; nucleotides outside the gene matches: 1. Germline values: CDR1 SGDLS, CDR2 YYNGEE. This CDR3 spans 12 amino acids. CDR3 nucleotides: TGTGCCAGCAGCGTGACAGGGAACGAGCAGTACTTC. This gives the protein CASSVTGNEQYF.

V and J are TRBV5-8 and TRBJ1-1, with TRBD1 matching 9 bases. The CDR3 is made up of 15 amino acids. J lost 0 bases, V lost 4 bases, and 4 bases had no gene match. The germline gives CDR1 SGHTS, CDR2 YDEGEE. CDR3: CASSRTGAMNTEAFF. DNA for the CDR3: TGTGCCAGCAGCAGGACAGGGGCGATGAACACTGAAGCTTTCTTT.

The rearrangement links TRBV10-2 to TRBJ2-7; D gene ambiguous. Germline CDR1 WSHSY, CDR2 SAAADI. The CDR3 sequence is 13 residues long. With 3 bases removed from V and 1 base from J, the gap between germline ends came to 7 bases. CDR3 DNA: TGCGCCAGCAGTGACCGGGTATCCTACGAGCAGTACTTC. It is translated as CASSDRVSYEQYF.

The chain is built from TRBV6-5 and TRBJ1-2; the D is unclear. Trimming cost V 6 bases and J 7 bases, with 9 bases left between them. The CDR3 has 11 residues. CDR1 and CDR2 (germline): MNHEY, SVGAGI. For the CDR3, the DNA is TGTGCCAGCAGCCCCGGAGGTGGCTACACCTTC. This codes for CASSPGGGYTF.

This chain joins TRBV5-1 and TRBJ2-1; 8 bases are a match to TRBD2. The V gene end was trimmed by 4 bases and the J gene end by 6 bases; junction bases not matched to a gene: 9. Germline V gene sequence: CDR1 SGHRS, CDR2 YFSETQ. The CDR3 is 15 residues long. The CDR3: CASSLETSDSNEQFF. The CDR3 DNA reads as TGCGCCAGCAGCCTGGAGACTAGCGATTCCAATGAGCAGTTCTTC.

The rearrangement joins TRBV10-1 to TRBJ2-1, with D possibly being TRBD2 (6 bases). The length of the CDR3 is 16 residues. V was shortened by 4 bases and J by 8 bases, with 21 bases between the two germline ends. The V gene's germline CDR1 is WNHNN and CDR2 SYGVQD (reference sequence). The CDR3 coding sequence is TGCGCCAGCAGTGGAAATAGAGGAGGGAGTGTTCATGAGCAGTTCTTC. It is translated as CASSGNRGGSVHEQFF.

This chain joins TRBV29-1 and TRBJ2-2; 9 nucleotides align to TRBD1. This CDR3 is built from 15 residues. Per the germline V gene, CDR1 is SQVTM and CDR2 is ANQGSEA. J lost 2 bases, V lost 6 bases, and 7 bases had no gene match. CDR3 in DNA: TGCAGCGTCCGGACAGGGGTGGCCAACACCGGGGAGCTGTTTTTT. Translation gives CSVRTGVANTGELFF.

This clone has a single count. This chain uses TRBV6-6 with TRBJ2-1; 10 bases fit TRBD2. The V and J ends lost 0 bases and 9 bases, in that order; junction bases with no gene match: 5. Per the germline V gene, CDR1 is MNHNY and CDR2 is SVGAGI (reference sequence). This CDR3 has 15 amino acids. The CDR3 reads CASSYSRTSGGEQFF. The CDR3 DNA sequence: TGTGCCAGCAGTTACTCACGGACTAGCGGCGGTGAGCAGTTCTTC.

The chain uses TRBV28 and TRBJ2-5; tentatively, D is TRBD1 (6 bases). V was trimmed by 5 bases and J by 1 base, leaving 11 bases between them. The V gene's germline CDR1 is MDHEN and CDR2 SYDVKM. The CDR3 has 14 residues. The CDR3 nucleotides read TGTGCCAGCAGTCCAAGACAGGTCCAAGAGACCCAGTACTTC. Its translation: CASSPRQVQETQYF.

For the CDR3, the DNA is TGTGCCAGCAGCTTTGACAGGACGGATGGCTACACCTTC. This gives the protein CASSFDRTDGYTF. The chain employs TRBV7-2 and TRBJ1-2; tentatively, D is TRBD1 (6 bases). V was clipped by 3 bases and J by 6 bases, with 11 bases between them. The CDR3 is 13 residues long. Germline V gene sequence: CDR1 SGHTA, CDR2 FQGNSA. Full variable domain (remainder filled in from reference TRBV7-2 and TRBJ1-2): GAGVSQSPSNKVTEKGKDVELRCDPISGHTALYWYRQSLGQGLEFLIYFQGNSAPDKSGLPSDRFSAERTGGSVSTLTIQRTQQEDSAVYLCASSFDRTDGYTFGSGTRLTVV.

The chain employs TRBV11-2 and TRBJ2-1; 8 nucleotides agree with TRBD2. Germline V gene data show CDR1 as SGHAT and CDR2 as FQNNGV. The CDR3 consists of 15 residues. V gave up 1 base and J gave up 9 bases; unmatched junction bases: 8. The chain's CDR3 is CASSLAVTGGSEQFF. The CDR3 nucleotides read TGTGCCAGCAGCTTAGCGGTCACGGGAGGGAGTGAGCAGTTCTTC.

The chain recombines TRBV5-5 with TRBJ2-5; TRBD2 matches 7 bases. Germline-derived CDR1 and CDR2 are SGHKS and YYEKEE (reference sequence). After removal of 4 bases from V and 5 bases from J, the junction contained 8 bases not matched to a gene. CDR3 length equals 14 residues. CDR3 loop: CASSGGVGGETQYF. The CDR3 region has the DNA TGTGCCAGCAGCGGGGGGGTCGGGGGTGAGACCCAGTACTTC.

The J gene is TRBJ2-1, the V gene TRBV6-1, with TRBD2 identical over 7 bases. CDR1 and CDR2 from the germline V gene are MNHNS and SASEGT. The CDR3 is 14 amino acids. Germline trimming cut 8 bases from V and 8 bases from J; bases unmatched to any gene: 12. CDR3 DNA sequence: TGTGCCAGCTCCCCTGGACTAGTCATGGATGAGCAGTTCTTC. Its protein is CASSPGLVMDEQFF.